This T cell receptor (beta chain) originates from a study of identical twins. Study results and limitations: Findings depended on cross-sectional statistics rather than tracking the same donors. Within cord blood, abundant beta clonotypes carried fewer insertions, but memory repertoires showed no such trend.

The cDNA had a unique molecular identifier and a template-switch universal primer site. MiXCR was run by TCRdb on the 5' RACE reads, yielding one entry per CDR3 protein. The sample consists of fewer than 500,000 distinct CDR3 sequences, about 24% of them appearing once. Turning to this clonotype: The antigen remains undetermined.

The CDR3 covers 14 residues. Trimming left V 9 bases short and J 3 bases short, with 15 bases between. CDR1 KGHSH and CDR2 LQKENI come from the germline V gene. The sample also formed part of further work on T cells expressing NK-cell markers.

The specimen sequenced was CD4+ T cells sorted from blood. The chain combines TRBV18 with TRBJ2-1, with D perhaps given as TRBD1 or TRBD2 (5 bases each). This TCR came from a young woman in good health. Here the CDR3 DNA reads TGTGCCAGTTCCCGGGACGATATCTACAATGAGCAGTTCTTC. Protein: CASSRDDIYNEQFF.